The 23 T cell receptor beta chains presented below share a single source sample, sequenced in a study of long-term antiretroviral therapy in people with HIV. At survey level, the immunoSEQ assay was run in its v3.0 version. Clones were read by immunoSEQ multiplex PCR, and TCRdb kept only the in-frame ones, dropping some. Counted here are about 20,000 clones, less than 95% occurring once; the ten biggest clones make up roughly a tenth. The source was unsorted PBMCs, collected approximately 4.4 years before starting antiretroviral therapy. These receptors came from a woman under 40 with HIV.

J is TRBJ1-1 and V is TRBV18, with a weak D call TRBD1 (5 bases). The length of the CDR3 is 14 residues. Germline CDR1 and CDR2: KGHSH and LQKENI. The ends were cut back, 3 bases at V and 3 bases at J, with 11 bases in the middle. The CDR3 DNA follows: TGTGCCAGCTCACCTGGACGAGGGGACACTGAAGCTTTCTTT. Its protein is CASSPGRGDTEAFF.

In its sample, this clone was seen once. The chain is built from TRBV6-1 and TRBJ1-1, with D hard to call. Trimming left V 6 bases short and J 5 bases short, with 13 bases between. The CDR3 covers 13 residues. CDR1 is MNHNS, CDR2 SASEGT, per germline. The CDR3 protein is CASSVRGRTEAFF. The CDR3 DNA sequence: TGTGCCAGCAGCGTAAGAGGGAGAACTGAAGCTTTCTTT.

The chain employs TRBV29-1 and TRBJ1-2, with a weak D call TRBD1 (6 bases). Trimming left V 0 bases short and J 4 bases short, with 18 bases between. CDR3 length: 16 residues. CDR1 is SQVTM and CDR2 is ANQGSEA in the germline V gene. CDR3 in amino acids: CSVEDLGGRGGYGYTF. CDR3 nucleotides: TGCAGCGTTGAAGATTTGGGTGGCAGGGGAGGCTATGGCTACACCTTC.

A single count supports this clone. The rearrangement links TRBV5-1 to TRBJ2-2; D is perhaps TRBD1 or TRBD2 (5 bases each). The CDR3 contains 14 residues. The V gene lost 9 bases and the J gene lost 3 bases, with 15 bases spanning the gap. The V gene's germline CDR1 is SGHRS and CDR2 YFSETQ. The CDR3 reads CATSARGDTGELFF. CDR3 sequence (DNA): TGCGCCACCTCTGCGAGGGGCGACACCGGGGAGCTGTTTTTT.

The rearrangement joins TRBV4-1 to TRBJ1-1; D ambiguous. V lost 0 bases to trimming and J lost 1 base, with 12 bases between them. The CDR3 totals 16 residues. Germline V CDR1 and CDR2: MGHRA, YSYEKL. This chain's CDR3 is CASSQDLPAQNTEAFF. DNA of the CDR3: TGCGCCAGCAGCCAAGATCTTCCCGCCCAGAACACTGAAGCTTTCTTT.

V usage is TRBV5-4 and J usage is TRBJ1-4; D gene ambiguous. V was shortened by 4 bases and J by 0 bases, with 10 bases between the two germline ends. Germline-derived CDR1 and CDR2 are SGHNT and YYREEE (reference sequence). CDR3 size: 15 residues. The CDR3 DNA follows: TGTGCCAGCAGCCCCACAGCTTCAACTAATGAAAAACTGTTTTTT. Encoded protein: CASSPTASTNEKLFF.

This clone is a singleton in its sample. J is TRBJ2-7 and V is TRBV7-2; 9 nucleotides line up with TRBD1. CDR1 and CDR2 from the germline V gene are SGHTA and FQGNSA. After removal of 0 bases from V and 1 base from J, the junction contained 7 bases not matched to a gene. There are 17 residues in the CDR3. CDR3 nucleotide sequence: TGTGCCAGCAGCTTAGCAGTCGCGGGACAGGGTTCCTACGAGCAGTACTTC. It specifies CASSLAVAGQGSYEQYF.

A note on this clone: The junction shows a germline mismatch at one end, possibly a read error. This rearrangement joins TRBV2 to TRBJ1-1; unclear D gene. Germline CDR1 reads SNHLY; CDR2 reads FYNNEI. The CDR3 has 14 amino acids. The CDR3 protein is CASSRWDRNIEAFF. In DNA form, the CDR3 reads TGTGCCAGCAGTCGGTGGGATAGGAACATTGAAGCTTTCTTT.

This clone occurred once. The V and J genes are TRBV7-2 and TRBJ1-5; 7 positions match TRBD1. This CDR3 has 14 residues. V lost 6 bases and J lost 7; bases outside the gene matches: 9. Per germline, CDR1 SGHTA and CDR2 FQGNSA. The CDR3 loop reads CASSTRQGGQPQHF. CDR3 DNA sequence: TGTGCCAGCAGTACCCGACAGGGTGGGCAGCCCCAGCATTTT.

The chain employs TRBV7-2 and TRBJ1-1; 10 bases are a match to TRBD1. The CDR3 is made up of 15 amino acids. CDR1 and CDR2 (germline): SGHTA, FQGNSA. The junction had 1 base not matched to a gene; V was cut back by 3 bases and J by 0 bases. The CDR3 DNA reads TGTGCCAGCAGCTTGGGGACAGGGGTGAACACTGAAGCTTTCTTT. As protein: CASSLGTGVNTEAFF.

The chain uses TRBV2 and TRBJ1-1; D ambiguous. Germline V gene data show CDR1 as SNHLY and CDR2 as FYNNEI. The CDR3 loop spans 13 amino acids. Trimming left V 4 bases short and J 5 bases short, with 11 bases between. DNA of the CDR3: TGTGCCAGCAGTGTTGACGGAACAACTGAAGCTTTCTTT. Translating gives CASSVDGTTEAFF.

This clone came up once. The CDR3 DNA follows: TGTGCCAGCAGTGAAGAGGGGTTCACAAACTATGGCTACACCTTC. Encoded protein: CASSEEGFTNYGYTF. The gene calls are TRBV2 and TRBJ1-2; D is possibly TRBD1 (5 bases). The CDR3 covers 15 residues. Germline CDR1 reads SNHLY; CDR2 reads FYNNEI. Trimming left V 1 base short and J 2 bases short, with 11 bases between.

The chain employs TRBV9 and TRBJ2-7, with D tentatively TRBD1 (6 bases). Germline CDR1 and CDR2: SGDLS and YYNGEE. CDR3 length equals 14 residues. The V and J ends lost 0 bases and 6 bases respectively, with 13 bases between them. The CDR3 loop is CASSVAVKGGEQYF. The CDR3 DNA reads TGTGCCAGCAGCGTAGCTGTGAAAGGGGGCGAGCAGTACTTC.

The chain uses TRBV2 and TRBJ2-2; 13 bases are shared with TRBD2. Germline CDR1 reads SNHLY; CDR2 reads FYNNEI. The V and J ends lost 6 bases and 6 bases, in that order; junction bases with no gene match: 10. The CDR3 consists of 17 residues. In nucleotides, the CDR3 is TGTGCCAGCAGATCACTAGCGGGGGGGACAGGGGCCGGGGAGCTGTTTTTT. This translates into CASRSLAGGTGAGELFF.

The J gene is TRBJ2-5, the V gene TRBV7-9; D is ambiguous. This CDR3 comprises 15 residues. Germline V gene lookup returns CDR1 SEHNR and CDR2 FQNEAQ (reference sequence). Trimming stripped 2 bases from V and 0 bases from J, with 10 bases between. The CDR3 nucleotides are TGTGCCAGCAGCTTAATGGGAAACCACCAAGAGACCCAGTACTTC. Translation: CASSLMGNHQETQYF.

V and J are TRBV5-8 and TRBJ1-4; D gene unclear. This CDR3 has 12 amino acids. V was clipped by 0 bases and J by 7 bases, with 4 bases between them. CDR1 and CDR2 (germline): SGHTS, YDEGEE. This chain's CDR3 is CASSLGTEKLFF. The CDR3 bases are TGTGCCAGCAGCTTGGGCACTGAAAAACTGTTTTTT.

This clone appeared a few times. The chain has TRBV10-2 and TRBJ1-1; no reliable D call. CDR3 length: 15 residues. V gave up 5 bases and J gave up 4 bases, with 17 bases separating them. Germline CDR1 is WSHSY and CDR2 is SAAADI. The CDR3 is CASSRWTRVGTEAFF. The DNA for the CDR3 is TGCGCCAGCAGTAGGTGGACTAGGGTCGGCACTGAAGCTTTCTTT.

This clone was seen a few times. The chain combines TRBV5-4 with TRBJ2-7; D might be TRBD1 (6 bases). Trimming took off 2 bases at V and 3 bases at J, with 15 bases between the two ends. The germline V gene encodes CDR1 SGHNT and CDR2 YYREEE (reference sequence). This CDR3 comprises 15 residues. As DNA, the CDR3 is TGTGCCAGCAGCTTACCCGGACAGAGCGTCTACGAGCAGTACTTC. Protein product: CASSLPGQSVYEQYF.

This sequence joins TRBV14 and TRBJ1-2; D unresolved. Germline lookup yields CDR1 SGHDN and CDR2 FVKESK. Trimming took 0 bases from V and 4 from J, leaving 12 bases between them. This CDR3 region has 15 residues. The CDR3 DNA sequence: TGTGCCAGCAGCCAAGAAGTCGGCTTCGCCTATGGCTACACCTTC. Translated: CASSQEVGFAYGYTF.

The chain employs TRBV7-3 and TRBJ2-5; possibly TRBD1 for D (6 bases). This CDR3 contains 15 residues. Trimming stripped 1 base from V and 2 bases from J, with 11 bases between. CDR1 is SGHTA, CDR2 FQGTGA, per germline. CDR3 protein: CASSLNGRGQETQYF. In nucleotides, the CDR3 is TGTGCCAGCAGCTTAAATGGCAGGGGTCAAGAGACCCAGTACTTC.

V is TRBV6-1 and J is TRBJ2-4; 8 nucleotides align to TRBD2. J lost 9 bases, V lost 2 bases, and 9 bases had no gene match. This CDR3 spans 15 amino acids. Per the germline V gene, CDR1 is MNHNS and CDR2 is SASEGT. In nucleotides, the CDR3 is TGTGCCAGCAGTGAATCACGCGGGGGGCGGTTCATTCAGTACTTC. It translates to CASSESRGGRFIQYF.

The J gene is TRBJ1-2, the V gene TRBV5-1, with D possibly being TRBD1 (5 bases). There are 16 residues in the CDR3. Germline V CDR1 and CDR2: SGHRS, YFSETQ. V lost 0 bases and J 3 bases, leaving 15 bases between the germline ends. The CDR3 DNA reads TGCGCCAGCAGCTTGGCGGGTGGCAGGGCGGACTATGGCTACACCTTC. Its translation: CASSLAGGRADYGYTF. Full variable domain (missing parts from reference TRBV5-1 and TRBJ1-2): KAGVTQTPRYLIKTRGQQVTLSCSPISGHRSVSWYQQTPGQGLQFLFEYFSETQRNKGNFPGRFSGRQFSNSRSEMNVSTLELGDSALYLCASSLAGGRADYGYTFGSGTRLTVV.

The chain links TRBV7-9 to TRBJ1-4; no reliable D call. Between the trimmed V and J ends, which lost 5 bases and 0 bases, there was a span of 10 bases. The CDR3 is 15 residues long. Germline CDR1 reads SEHNR; CDR2 reads FQNEAQ (reference sequence). The CDR3 bases are TGTGCCAGCAGCCCTGGTCCTTCAACTAATGAAAAACTGTTTTTT. Translated, it gives CASSPGPSTNEKLFF.